This TCR beta chain was profiled in a study of tumor and adjacent non-tumor tissue in lung cancer. TCRbeta libraries were built with three rounds of nested PCR, modified from ARM-PCR. TCRdb re-called the multiplex PCR reads with MiXCR, one entry per CDR3 protein. The sample holds approximately 75,000 distinct CDR3 sequences, under 80% seen once. No cell sorting was done before RNA was extracted from the tissue. Donors were chemotherapy-naive, newly diagnosed lung cancer surgical patients in China, August–November 2014. This TCR derives from a woman aged 50 to 60 with non-small cell lung cancer. Sequenced input: lung tumor tissue.

DNA of the CDR3: TGTGCCAGCAGTTGGGGGACGGCCCGACAGTACTTC. Translating gives CASSWGTARQYF. The chain employs TRBV12-3 or TRBV12-4 and TRBJ2-7; either TRBD1 or TRBD2 may fit D (5 bases each). V gave up 4 bases and J gave up 10 bases, with 14 bases separating them. This CDR3 contains 12 residues.